This T cell receptor beta chain was recorded in a study of tumor-infiltrating lymphocytes in primary liver carcinoma. Study summary: There were roughly 3.5 to 7.13 million productive TCRbeta reads per sample, a yield similar across tissue types.

Joint extraction of RNA and DNA used about 17-31 mg of bulk tissue that was unsorted. Patients carried chronic HBV infection without prior treatment. This clonotype was found once. The antigen is unknown. An end of the junction differs from the germline gene, which may be a read error. The input was approximately 500 ng total RNA; TCR beta cDNA was made from it with a constant-region primer. Libraries covering TCR beta were generated through three nested multiplex PCR rounds (using a slightly modified ARM-PCR). For around 9 cycles apiece, the opening two PCR rounds ran with TRBV1-TRBV30 forward primers and a C-beta reverse primer. TCRdb re-called the multiplex PCR reads through MiXCR, storing one row per CDR3 protein. The data show 100,000 to 150,000 distinct CDR3 sequences, 64% seen once. Study-wide points: Tumor region pairs showed greater overlap than either tumor-adjacent or tumor-blood pairs did. A significantly higher top-250-clone fraction was found in tumors than in blood (p = 0.039).

Germline values: CDR1 MNHNS, CDR2 SASEGT. The CDR3 length is 15 residues. Sequenced: liver tumor tissue from sampling region 3. The subset is: tumor region T3, left-lateral pole. The chain recombines TRBV6-1 with TRBJ2-7, with 8 bases aligning to TRBD1. The TCR was taken from a woman in her sixties with primary liver carcinoma and hepatitis B virus infection. DNA for the CDR3: TGTGCCTGCAGTGAAACGGACAGGGCTTCCTACGAGCAGTACTTC. Translated: CACSETDRASYEQYF.